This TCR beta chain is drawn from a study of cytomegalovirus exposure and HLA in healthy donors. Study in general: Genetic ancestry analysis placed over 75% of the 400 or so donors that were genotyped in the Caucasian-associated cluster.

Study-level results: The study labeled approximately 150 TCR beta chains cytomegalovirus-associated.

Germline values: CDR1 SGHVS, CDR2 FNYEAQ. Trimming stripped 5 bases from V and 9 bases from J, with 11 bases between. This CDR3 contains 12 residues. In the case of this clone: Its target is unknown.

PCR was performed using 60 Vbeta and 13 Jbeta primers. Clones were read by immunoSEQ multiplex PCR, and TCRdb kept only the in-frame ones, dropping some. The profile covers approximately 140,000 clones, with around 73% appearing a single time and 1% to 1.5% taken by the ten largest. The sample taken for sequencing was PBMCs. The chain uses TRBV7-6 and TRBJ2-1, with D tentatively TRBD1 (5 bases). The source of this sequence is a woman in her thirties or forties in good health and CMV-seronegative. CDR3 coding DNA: TGTGCCAGCAGCCCCCGACAGAGTGAGCAGTTCTTC. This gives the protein CASSPRQSEQFF.